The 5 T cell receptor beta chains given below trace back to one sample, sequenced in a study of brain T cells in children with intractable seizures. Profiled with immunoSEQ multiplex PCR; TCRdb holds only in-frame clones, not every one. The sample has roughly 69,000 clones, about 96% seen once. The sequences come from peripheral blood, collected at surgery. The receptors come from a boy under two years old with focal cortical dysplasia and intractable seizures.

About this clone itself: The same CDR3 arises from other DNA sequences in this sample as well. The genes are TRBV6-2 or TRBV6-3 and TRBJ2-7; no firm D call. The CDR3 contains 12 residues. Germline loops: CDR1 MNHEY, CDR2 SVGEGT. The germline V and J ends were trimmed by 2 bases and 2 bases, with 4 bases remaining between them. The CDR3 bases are TGTGCCAGCAGTTACCCGACCTACGAGCAGTACTTC. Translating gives CASSYPTYEQYF.

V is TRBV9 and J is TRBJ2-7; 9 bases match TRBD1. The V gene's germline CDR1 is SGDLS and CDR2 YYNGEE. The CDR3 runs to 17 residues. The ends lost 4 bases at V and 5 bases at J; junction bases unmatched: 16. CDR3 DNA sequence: TGTGCCAGCAGCTCCGCGGGACAGGGAGCAAGTCCACACGAGCAGTACTTC. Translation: CASSSAGQGASPHEQYF.

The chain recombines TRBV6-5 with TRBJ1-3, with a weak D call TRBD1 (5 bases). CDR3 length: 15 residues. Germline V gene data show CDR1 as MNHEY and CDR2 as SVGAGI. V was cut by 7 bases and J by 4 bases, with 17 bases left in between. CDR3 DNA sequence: TGTGCCAGCATTTTTAGCAGGGCGTACGGAAACACCATATATTTT. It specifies CASIFSRAYGNTIYF.

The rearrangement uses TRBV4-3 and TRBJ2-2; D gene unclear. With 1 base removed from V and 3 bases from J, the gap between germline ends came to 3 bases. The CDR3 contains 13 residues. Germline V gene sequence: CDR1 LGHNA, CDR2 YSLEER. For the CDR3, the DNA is TGCGCCAGCAGCCAAGTACACACCGGGGAGCTGTTTTTT. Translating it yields CASSQVHTGELFF.

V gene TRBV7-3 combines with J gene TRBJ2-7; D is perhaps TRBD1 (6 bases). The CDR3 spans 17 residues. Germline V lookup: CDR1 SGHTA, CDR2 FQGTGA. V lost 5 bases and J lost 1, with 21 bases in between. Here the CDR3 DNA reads TGTGCCAGCAGCGGACGCTCCAATGTTAGGGGGTCCTACGAGCAGTACTTC. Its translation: CASSGRSNVRGSYEQYF.